The following is a T cell receptor (beta chain) sequence with its context. The antigen is undetermined. The data originate from a study of cytomegalovirus exposure and HLA in healthy donors. Study observations and caveats: Analyses of presence/absence relied on an assumption of roughly uniform sequencing depth across donors. Some TCR beta chains (164 of them) were listed as cytomegalovirus-associated.

With 60 Vbeta and 13 Jbeta primers, the PCR was carried out. Sequenced by immunoSEQ multiplex PCR; TCRdb stores in-frame clones only, minus some. The sample lists 150,000 to 200,000 clones, 60% to 80% occurring once. CDR1 SQVTM and CDR2 ANQGSEA come from the germline V gene. The CDR3 is 13 residues long. V was shortened by 4 bases and J by 8 bases, with 15 bases between the two germline ends. The TCR sequence derives from a man in his forties in good health and CMV-seronegative. The sample taken for sequencing was PBMCs. V usage is TRBV29-1 and J usage is TRBJ2-1; perhaps TRBD2 as D (6 bases). The CDR3 spells CSVVGGGVHEQFF. The CDR3 nucleotides read TGCAGCGTTGTGGGGGGTGGAGTCCATGAGCAGTTCTTC.